This TCR beta chain was identified in a study of shared clonotypes between healthy human individuals. The protocol was immunoSEQ multiplex PCR, while the TCRdb copy is restricted to in-frame clones and leaves out a portion. The top ten clones hold 0.9% to 1.4% of a sample with about 2 million clones, about 95% of them seen once. CD45RO-negative CD8 cells positively selected for CCR7 made up the naive population, which excluded terminally differentiated effector memory CD45RA+ cells. Germline V gives CDR1 MNHEY, CDR2 SVGAGI. Trimming left V 0 bases short and J 9 bases short, with 12 bases between. The length of the CDR3 is 13 residues.

Sequences were obtained from naive CD8+ T cells sorted from blood. The chain links TRBV6-5 to TRBJ2-7; TRBD2 is a possible D gene (6 bases). The clonotype was recovered from a young man in good health. The CDR3 region has the DNA TGTGCCAGCAGTTACTCTGGAGGGCAGGGGCAGTACTTC. This encodes CASSYSGGQGQYF.